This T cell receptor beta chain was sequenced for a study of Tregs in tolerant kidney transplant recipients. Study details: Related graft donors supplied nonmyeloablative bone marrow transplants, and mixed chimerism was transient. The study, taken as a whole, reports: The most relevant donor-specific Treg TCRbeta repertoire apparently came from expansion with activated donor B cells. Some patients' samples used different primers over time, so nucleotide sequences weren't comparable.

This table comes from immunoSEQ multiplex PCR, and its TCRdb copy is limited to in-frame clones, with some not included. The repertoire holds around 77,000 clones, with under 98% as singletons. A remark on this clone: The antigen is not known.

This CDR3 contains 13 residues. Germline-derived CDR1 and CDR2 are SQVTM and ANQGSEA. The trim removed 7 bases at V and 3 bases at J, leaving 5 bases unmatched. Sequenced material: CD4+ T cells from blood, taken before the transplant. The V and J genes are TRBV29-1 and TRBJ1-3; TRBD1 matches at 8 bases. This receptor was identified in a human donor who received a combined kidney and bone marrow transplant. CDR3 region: CSAKGQGGNTIYF. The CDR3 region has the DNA TGCAGCGCCAAAGGACAGGGTGGAAACACCATATATTTT.